This T cell receptor (beta chain) came from a study of blood T cells in healthy people across ages. A second PCR, run for roughly 6 to 11 cycles, used a sample-barcoded 5' primer plus a J-beta primer mix. TCRdb redid the calling of the 5' RACE reads with MiXCR, one entry per CDR3 protein. The table includes about 1,600,000 distinct CDR3 sequences, around two fifths detected once. The CDR3 length is 17 residues. With V trimmed by 3 bases and J by 13 bases, 19 bases remained unmatched. The rearrangement uses TRBV12-3 or TRBV12-4 and TRBJ2-1; 9 positions match TRBD2. Material for sequencing was blood. The TCR was taken from a woman aged 18-30 years in good health. DNA for the CDR3: TGTGCCAGCAGTTTCGGGCCCGGTTCTAGCGGGGAAGAGACCCAGTTCTTC. Translated, it gives CASSFGPGSSGEETQFF.